This is a list of T cell receptor beta chains from one sample in a study of T-cell memory formation after mild COVID-19. MiXCR was run by TCRdb on the 5' RACE reads, yielding one entry per CDR3 protein. The repertoire holds around 340,000 distinct CDR3 sequences, with approximately 12% as singletons. The material sequenced was PBMCs or a T cell subset sorted from them (not recorded which). These receptors were taken from a man between 18 and 29 years old who had mild COVID-19 (a few samples of this study predate the infection). Cell type and time point are not known. CDR3s include the opening cysteine and the closing phenylalanine or tryptophan. The D gene is left open where the match is weak. Expanded clones are given a class, and other clones once, few, many or no size at all.

d_call j_call clone_size v_call cdr3_aa cdr3_nt
. TRBJ1-5 many TRBV28 CASCSYTGFQPQHF TGTGCCAGCTGCTCCTATACGGGGTTTCAGCCCCAGCATTTT
. TRBJ2-1 . TRBV12-5 CASAPAESSYNEQFF TGTGCTAGTGCCCCAGCTGAATCCTCCTACAATGAGCAGTTCTTC
. TRBJ1-5 . TRBV12-3/TRBV12-4 CASSPAVNNQPQHF TGTGCCAGCAGTCCCGCGGTGAACAATCAGCCCCAGCATTTT
. TRBJ1-5 few TRBV27 CASRFLGGSQPQHF TGTGCCAGCCGCTTTCTGGGGGGCAGTCAGCCCCAGCATTTT
. TRBJ1-2 . TRBV29-1 CSSGAPDGYTF TGCAGCTCAGGGGCTCCGGATGGCTACACCTTC
. TRBJ1-3 once TRBV5-6 CASSPRDGNTIYF TGTGCCAGCAGCCCCAGGGATGGAAACACCATATATTTT
. TRBJ1-1 few TRBV7-6 CASSAINRGEAFF TGTGCCAGCAGCGCGATAAACCGAGGGGAAGCTTTCTTT
TRBD2 TRBJ2-5 many TRBV6-1 CASSLSGGGRGAQYF TGTGCCAGCAGCCTTAGCGGGGGGGGTCGAGGGGCCCAGTACTTC
. TRBJ1-6 few TRBV20-1 CSATGQVSPLHF TGCAGTGCTACGGGGCAGGTTTCACCCCTCCACTTT
. TRBJ1-5 . TRBV5-1 CASRGGDNQPQHF TGCGCCAGCCGAGGAGGGGATAATCAGCCCCAGCATTTT
TRBD1 TRBJ1-1 few TRBV7-2 CASSLVAGGGGTEAFF TGTGCCAGCAGCTTAGTGGCAGGGGGGGGAGGCACTGAAGCTTTCTTT
. TRBJ1-1 many TRBV12-3/TRBV12-4 CASRPPTGVSAEAFF TGTGCCAGCAGACCACCGACAGGCGTCTCGGCTGAAGCTTTCTTT
. TRBJ2-3 few TRBV10-3 CAIRGTLGVAGTDTQYF TGTGCCATCAGAGGAACCTTGGGGGTAGCGGGCACAGATACGCAGTATTTT
. TRBJ1-1 . TRBV9 CASSVAGEGDTEAFF TGTGCCAGCAGCGTAGCAGGGGAAGGGGACACTGAAGCTTTCTTT
. TRBJ1-1 . TRBV7-2 CASSLSVVNTEAFF TGTGCCAGCAGCTTATCTGTTGTGAACACTGAAGCTTTCTTT
. TRBJ1-2 . TRBV21-1 CASSKLQSGDRFWGYTF TGTGCCAGCAGCAAACTTCAATCCGGGGACAGATTCTGGGGCTACACCTTC
TRBD2 TRBJ2-1 . TRBV20-1 CSAYDPGRGNEQFF TGCAGTGCTTATGATCCGGGGAGGGGCAATGAGCAGTTCTTC
. TRBJ1-5 few TRBV30 CAWSGSLNQPQHF TGTGCCTGGAGTGGCAGCCTCAATCAGCCCCAGCATTTT
. TRBJ1-6 . TRBV12-3/TRBV12-4 CASSLRRPQDNSPLHF TGTGCCAGCAGTTTACGGCGCCCACAAGATAATTCACCCCTCCACTTT
. TRBJ2-3 few TRBV5-5 CASSLAGGAGGDTQYF TGTGCCAGCAGCTTGGCGGGGGGCGCCGGGGGAGATACGCAGTATTTT
. TRBJ2-7 . TRBV10-3 CAISGNYEQYF TGTGCCATCAGCGGAAACTACGAGCAGTACTTC
. TRBJ1-2 . TRBV7-9 CASSLTSRVEGYTF TGTGCCAGCAGCTTAACATCCCGGGTTGAAGGCTACACCTTC
. TRBJ1-2 . TRBV5-1 CASSLEPPGFYGYTF TGCGCCAGCAGCTTGGAACCCCCTGGGTTCTATGGCTACACCTTC
. TRBJ2-2 few TRBV12-3/TRBV12-4 CASSWQMAGELFF TGTGCCAGCAGTTGGCAGATGGCCGGGGAGCTGTTTTTT
. TRBJ1-6 few TRBV18 CASSPGGIDSPLHF TGTGCCAGCTCACCAGGGGGAATCGATTCACCCCTCCACTTT
TRBD2 TRBJ2-3 many TRBV4-1 CASSQELTAGGTDTQYF TGCGCCAGCAGCCAAGAACTAACAGCGGGGGGTACAGATACGCAGTATTTT
. TRBJ1-1 many TRBV6-2/TRBV6-3 CASSVTGNTEAFF TGTGCCAGCAGTGTTACAGGGAACACTGAAGCTTTCTTT
TRBD1 TRBJ2-5 few TRBV7-2 CASSRAGAGGGETQYF TGTGCCAGCAGCAGAGCAGGGGCAGGGGGCGGAGAGACCCAGTACTTC
. TRBJ1-1 many TRBV20-1 CSARSGAGDTEAFF TGCAGTGCTAGGTCCGGGGCAGGGGACACTGAAGCTTTCTTT
TRBD2 TRBJ2-7 many TRBV6-2/TRBV6-3 CASSSGTTYEQYF TGTGCCAGCAGCTCCGGGACTACCTACGAGCAGTACTTC
. TRBJ1-1 . TRBV7-2 CASSGGGSEAFF TGTGCCAGCAGCGGGGGGGGATCTGAAGCTTTCTTT
TRBD2 TRBJ2-3 . TRBV10-3 CAISGGGGNTDTQYF TGTGCCATCAGTGGAGGCGGGGGAAACACAGATACGCAGTATTTT
. TRBJ2-2 few TRBV7-2 CASSLALGGGSPGELFF TGTGCCAGCAGCTTAGCGCTTGGAGGGGGCAGTCCCGGGGAGCTGTTTTTT
TRBD1 TRBJ1-5 . TRBV20-1 CSAKRTGGKQPQHF TGCAGTGCCAAACGGACAGGGGGAAAACAGCCCCAGCATTTT
. TRBJ2-7 few TRBV11-2 CASSLVLEQYF TGTGCCAGCAGCTTAGTACTCGAGCAGTACTTC
. TRBJ2-7 few TRBV29-1 CSVEVWGGSGAYEQYF TGCAGCGTTGAAGTGTGGGGGGGCAGTGGAGCCTACGAGCAGTACTTC
. TRBJ2-1 few TRBV7-9 CASSLVMQGGEQFF TGTGCCAGCAGCTTAGTAATGCAGGGGGGAGAGCAGTTCTTC
. TRBJ1-2 . TRBV7-9 CASSLEDEGPGYTF TGTGCCAGCAGCTTAGAGGATGAGGGGCCCGGCTACACCTTC
TRBD2 TRBJ2-3 . TRBV7-9 CASSRLADDFTDTQYF TGTGCCAGCAGCAGACTAGCGGACGACTTCACAGATACGCAGTATTTT
TRBD1 TRBJ2-1 few TRBV18 CASRTGQGNEQFF TGTGCCAGCCGGACAGGACAGGGCAATGAGCAGTTCTTC